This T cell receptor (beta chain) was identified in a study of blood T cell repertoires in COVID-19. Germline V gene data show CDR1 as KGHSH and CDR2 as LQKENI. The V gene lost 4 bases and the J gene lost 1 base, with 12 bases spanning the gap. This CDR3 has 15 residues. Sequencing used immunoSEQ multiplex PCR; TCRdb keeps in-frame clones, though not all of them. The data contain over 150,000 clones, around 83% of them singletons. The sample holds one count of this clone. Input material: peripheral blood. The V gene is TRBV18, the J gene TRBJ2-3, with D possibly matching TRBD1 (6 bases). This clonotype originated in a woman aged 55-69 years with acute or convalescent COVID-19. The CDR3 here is CASSLSAGGTDTQYF. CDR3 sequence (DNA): TGTGCCAGCTCACTAAGCGCAGGGGGCACAGATACGCAGTATTTT.